The present TCR beta chain was sequenced within a study of T cells after yellow fever vaccination. Overall study context: Fractions low in cell number were prepared with SMART-Seq v4 Ultra Low Input. Findings and limits, study-wide: It was a small share of clonotypes that appeared in both CD4 and CD8 compartments. Most clones from primary vaccination were detected again post-booster (roughly 95% CD4, more than 85% CD8).

In TCRdb, the 5' RACE reads were re-called with MiXCR into one record per CDR3 protein. The sample carries hundreds of thousands of distinct CDR3 sequences, 17% recorded once. This clonotype was detected only a few times. Its specificity is not known. The CDR3 consists of 19 residues. V was cut by 4 bases and J by 3 bases, with 27 bases left in between. Germline V gene lookup returns CDR1 PRHDT and CDR2 FYEKMQ (reference sequence). The gene calls are TRBV13 and TRBJ1-1, with a tentative D call TRBD1 (6 bases). This receptor was identified in a man between 18 and 35 years old who received the YFV17D yellow fever vaccine. The sequences come from PBMCs, collected 5 days after the first yellow fever vaccination. The CDR3 DNA reads TGTGCCAGCAGCTCCTCCGTATCAACAGGGCATGAAGGGTACACTGAAGCTTTCTTT. Its protein product is CASSSSVSTGHEGYTEAFF.